These 21 T cell receptor beta chains were sequenced from one sample in a study of CD8 T cells in Susac syndrome. cDNA came from approximately 0.5 to 1 ug RNA primed by random hexamers. TCRdb itself ran the immunoSEQ multiplex PCR reads through MiXCR, one entry per CDR3 protein. This sample has 150,000 to 200,000 distinct CDR3 sequences, with 90% to 97% found just once. Sample: CD4+ T cells from PBMCs. The receptors were sampled from a human donor with Susac syndrome.

The rearrangement uses TRBV27 and TRBJ1-6; TRBD1 might be the D (5 bases). In germline, CDR1 is MNHEY, CDR2 SMNVEV (reference sequence). This CDR3 spans 14 amino acids. V dropped 6 bases and J dropped 7 bases, with 13 bases sitting between them. CDR3 loop: CASRGVPGNSPLHF. In nucleotides, the CDR3 is TGTGCCAGCAGGGGGGTACCGGGGAATTCACCCCTCCACTTT.

The V and J genes are TRBV7-2 and TRBJ2-2; D remains ambiguous. CDR3 length: 14 amino acids. Germline V gives CDR1 SGHTA, CDR2 FQGNSA. The V end was cut by 6 bases, the J end by 1 base, with 9 bases between. The CDR3 sequence: CASRSDQNTGELFF. The CDR3 nucleotides are TGTGCCAGCAGGAGTGACCAGAACACCGGGGAGCTGTTTTTT.

In its sample, this clonotype was seen once. V and J are TRBV10-3 and TRBJ1-1; 8 positions agree with TRBD1. Germline assignment: CDR1 ENHRY and CDR2 SYGVKD. V was pared by 9 bases and J by 8 bases, with 11 bases of the junction left unmatched. The CDR3 consists of 13 residues. The CDR3 protein is CAIRQGPDVEAFF. The CDR3 coding sequence is TGTGCCATAAGACAGGGGCCGGATGTGGAAGCTTTCTTT.

This rearrangement joins TRBV20-1 to TRBJ1-2; 8 bases align to TRBD1. The germline V gene has CDR1 DFQATT and CDR2 SNEGSKA (reference sequence). The CDR3 length is 14 residues. V dropped 3 bases and J dropped 4; count of bases not matched to a gene: 7. CDR3 DNA sequence: TGCAGTGCTAGCCTACAGGGGGAGGGCTATGGCTACACCTTC. It codes for CSASLQGEGYGYTF.

This chain connects TRBV5-1 to TRBJ1-3; D ambiguous. Per germline, CDR1 SGHRS and CDR2 YFSETQ. The CDR3 runs 15 residues. The V and J ends lost 4 bases and 4 bases respectively, with 15 bases between them. CDR3: CASSRTADAGNTIYF. The CDR3 region has the DNA TGCGCCAGCAGCCGGACCGCAGACGCCGGAAACACCATATATTTT.

This chain uses TRBV2 with TRBJ1-5; the D gene is possibly TRBD1 (5 bases). This CDR3 spans 14 amino acids. The V end lost 11 bases, the J end lost 3 bases, and 17 bases lay between the germline ends. Germline V gene lookup returns CDR1 SNHLY and CDR2 FYNNEI. CDR3 in DNA: TGTGCCTCCGCGGCAGGGAGCAACAATCAGCCCCAGCATTTT. Translating it yields CASAAGSNNQPQHF.

The rearrangement uses TRBV7-3 and TRBJ2-7; D is perhaps TRBD2 (7 bases). Trimming removed 2 bases from V and 7 bases from J, with 18 bases in between. The CDR3 has 15 residues. Germline V CDR1 and CDR2: SGHTA, FQGTGA. CDR3 sequence (DNA): TGTGCCAGCAGCTTATCCCCCGGGGGGCCGGGGGAGCAGTACTTC. Protein: CASSLSPGGPGEQYF. Together with reference TRBV7-3 and TRBJ2-7, the CDR3 gives the full variable domain: GAGVSQTPSNKVTEKGKYVELRCDPISGHTALYWYRQSLGQGPEFLIYFQGTGAADDSGLPNDRFFAVRPEGSVSTLKIQRTERGDSAVYLCASSLSPGGPGEQYFGPGTRLTVT.

This chain uses TRBV3-1 with TRBJ1-2, with D unclear. V was trimmed by 0 bases and J by 7 bases, leaving 12 bases between them. Germline V gene lookup returns CDR1 LGHDT and CDR2 YNNKEL (reference sequence). The CDR3 covers 14 residues. The CDR3 DNA is TGTGCCAGCAGCCAAGATGAAGGGAGATTTGGCTACACCTTC. Its protein product is CASSQDEGRFGYTF.

The chain is built from TRBV3-1 and TRBJ1-2, with D tentatively TRBD1 (6 bases). Germline V gene data show CDR1 as LGHDT and CDR2 as YNNKEL (reference sequence). Trimming took 1 base from V and 6 from J, leaving 18 bases between them. This CDR3 contains 16 residues. CDR3 DNA: TGTGCCAGCAGCCAAGGGCGGACAGCTAATATCAATGGCTACACCTTC. This encodes CASSQGRTANINGYTF.

V gene TRBV30 combines with J gene TRBJ1-4; D unresolved. This CDR3 has 12 residues. CDR1 GTSNPN and CDR2 SVGIG come from the germline V gene (reference sequence). V gave up 8 bases and J gave up 7 bases, with 14 bases separating them. CDR3 bases: TGTGCCGGAGGTCGTATTAGTGAAAAACTGTTTTTT. It codes for CAGGRISEKLFF.

The chain combines TRBV5-1 with TRBJ2-3, with D possibly TRBD1 on 6 matching bases. Trimming left V 4 bases short and J 4 bases short, with 16 bases between. This CDR3 is built from 15 residues. Germline CDR1 reads SGHRS; CDR2 reads YFSETQ. The CDR3 loop is CASSPQGSLPDTQYF. CDR3 in DNA: TGCGCCAGCAGCCCGCAGGGGTCCCTTCCAGATACGCAGTATTTT. Together with reference TRBV5-1 and TRBJ2-3, the CDR3 gives the full variable domain: KAGVTQTPRYLIKTRGQQVTLSCSPISGHRSVSWYQQTPGQGLQFLFEYFSETQRNKGNFPGRFSGRQFSNSRSEMNVSTLELGDSALYLCASSPQGSLPDTQYFGPGTRLTVL.

This CDR3 reads CASSVGMAFEKLFF. Here the CDR3 DNA reads TGTGCCAGCAGCGTAGGGATGGCCTTTGAAAAACTGTTTTTT. This sequence joins TRBV9 and TRBJ1-4; D call uncertain. Germline V gives CDR1 SGDLS, CDR2 YYNGEE. V lost 0 bases, J lost 7 bases, and 10 bases lay in between. This CDR3 region has 14 residues. The whole variable domain, remainder taken from reference TRBV9 and TRBJ1-4, is DSGVTQTPKHLITATGQRVTLRCSPRSGDLSVYWYQQSLDQGLQFLIQYYNGEERAKGNILERFSAQQFPDLHSELNLSSLELGDSALYFCASSVGMAFEKLFFGSGTQLSVL.

Only one count was recorded for this clonotype. This chain joins TRBV25-1 and TRBJ1-6; 9 bases fit TRBD1. The V gene's germline CDR1 is MGHDK and CDR2 SYGVNS. This CDR3 is 15 amino acids long. J gave up 0 bases and V 8 bases, and 2 bases lay outside the gene matches. The CDR3 coding sequence is TGTGCCAGCGGACAGGGGAGCTCCTATAATTCACCCCTCCACTTT. The encoded protein is CASGQGSSYNSPLHF.

The chain links TRBV20-1 to TRBJ2-3; TRBD1 matches at 9 bases. Germline CDR1 and CDR2: DFQATT and SNEGSKA (reference sequence). J gave up 0 bases and V 6 bases, and 4 bases lay outside the gene matches. The CDR3 contains 14 residues. CDR3 sequence: CSATGQGSTDTQYF. The DNA of the CDR3 is TGCAGTGCAACCGGACAGGGGAGCACAGATACGCAGTATTTT.

Note on this clonotype: The junction shows a germline mismatch at one end, possibly a read error. The chain links TRBV3-1 to TRBJ1-2, with D perhaps matching TRBD1 (5 bases). Per germline, CDR1 LGHDT and CDR2 YNNKEL (reference sequence). This CDR3 is built from 14 residues. The CDR3 sequence is CASSQGAGPYGYIF. For the CDR3, the DNA is TGTGCCAGCAGCCAAGGTGCAGGGCCCTATGGCTACATCTTC.

The chain joins TRBV29-1 to TRBJ2-1, with a tentative D call TRBD1 (5 bases). The CDR3 is made up of 11 amino acids. From germline, CDR1 is SQVTM and CDR2 ANQGSEA. V dropped 7 bases and J dropped 6 bases, with 10 bases sitting between them. The CDR3 coding sequence is TGCAGCGCTCGTAGGGGCAATGAGCAGTTCTTC. Protein product: CSARRGNEQFF.

This rearrangement joins TRBV10-2 to TRBJ2-5; 9 bases line up with TRBD1. V shed 8 bases, J shed 4 bases, and the junction held 14 bases outside the gene matches. The CDR3 runs 16 residues. Germline loops: CDR1 WSHSY, CDR2 SAAADI. The CDR3 nucleotides are TGCGCCAGCGCCCGACGGGGACAGGGTGAGGGAGAGACCCAGTACTTC. Protein product: CASARRGQGEGETQYF.

The chain couples TRBV19 to TRBJ2-1; TRBD2 agrees at 11 bases. The V gene end was trimmed by 5 bases and the J gene end by 9 bases; junction bases not matched to a gene: 12. The CDR3 sequence is 16 residues long. The V gene's germline CDR1 is LNHDA and CDR2 SQIVND (reference sequence). Written as DNA, the CDR3 is TGTGCCAGTAGTCATGGGGGACTAGCGGCCTACGGTGAGCAGTTCTTC. Protein product: CASSHGGLAAYGEQFF.

This chain uses TRBV24-1 with TRBJ2-5; possibly TRBD1 for D (5 bases). With 3 bases removed from V and 2 bases from J, the gap between germline ends came to 9 bases. The germline V gene encodes CDR1 KGHDR and CDR2 SFDVKD. This CDR3 has 14 residues. The CDR3 sequence: CATSDLDRQETQYF. The CDR3 DNA is TGTGCCACCAGTGATCTAGACAGACAAGAGACCCAGTACTTC.

V is TRBV3-1 and J is TRBJ2-2, with a possible D match to TRBD2 (6 bases). The CDR3 totals 12 residues. Germline V gene data show CDR1 as LGHDT and CDR2 as YNNKEL (reference sequence). Trimming took off 6 bases at V and 7 bases at J, with 9 bases between the two ends. CDR3 nucleotides: TGTGCCAGCAGAGGAGCGGGCGGGGAGCTGTTTTTT. Protein sequence: CASRGAGGELFF.

The chain is built from TRBV28 and TRBJ1-5; D remains unclear. The V end was cut by 2 bases, the J end by 3 bases, with 8 bases between. The germline V gene encodes CDR1 MDHEN and CDR2 SYDVKM. CDR3 length: 14 amino acids. The CDR3 here is CASSLGRVNQPQHF. The CDR3 bases are TGTGCCAGCAGTTTAGGACGGGTCAATCAGCCCCAGCATTTT.